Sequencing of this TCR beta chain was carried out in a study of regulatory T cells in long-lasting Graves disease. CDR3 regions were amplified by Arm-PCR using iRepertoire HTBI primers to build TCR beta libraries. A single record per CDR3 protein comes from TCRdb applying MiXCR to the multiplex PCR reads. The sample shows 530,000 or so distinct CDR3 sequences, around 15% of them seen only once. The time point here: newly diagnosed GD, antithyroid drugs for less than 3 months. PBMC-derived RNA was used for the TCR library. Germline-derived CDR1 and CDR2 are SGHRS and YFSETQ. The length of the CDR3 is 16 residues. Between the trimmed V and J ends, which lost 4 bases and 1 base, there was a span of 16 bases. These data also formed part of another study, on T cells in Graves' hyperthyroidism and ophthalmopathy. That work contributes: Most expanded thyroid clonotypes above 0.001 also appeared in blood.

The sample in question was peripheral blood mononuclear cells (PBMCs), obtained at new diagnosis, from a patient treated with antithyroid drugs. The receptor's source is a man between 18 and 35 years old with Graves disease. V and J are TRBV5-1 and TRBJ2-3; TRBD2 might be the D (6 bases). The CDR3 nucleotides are TGCGCCAGCAGCCCTTCACGGGAGTGGGGCACAGATACGCAGTATTTT. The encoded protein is CASSPSREWGTDTQYF.